The T cell receptor beta chain described here comes from a study of CD8+CD57+ T cells in acquired aplastic anemia. Germline lookup yields CDR1 MNHEY and CDR2 SVGAGI. This CDR3 has 14 residues. Regarding this clonotype: This may stem from a read error, because a much larger clone lies one nucleotide away.

By flow cytometry, patients selected for sequencing had shown an expansion of CD8+CD57+ cells. TCR beta VDJ and CDR3 profiles were obtained from a genomic DNA template. TCRdb fed the reads into MiXCR, producing one record per CDR3 protein. The sample carries about 120,000 distinct CDR3 sequences, 45% to 60% recorded once. The V gene is TRBV6-5, the J gene TRBJ2-7, with D unclear. The source of this sequence is a human donor with aplastic anemia. The sample comprised sorted CD4+, CD8+, or CD8+CD57+ T cells (not recorded which) from PBMCs. CDR3 in amino acids: CASSYSPDSAEQHF. The CDR3, as DNA: TGTGCCAGCAGTTATTCACCCGACTCTGCCGAGCAGCACTTC.